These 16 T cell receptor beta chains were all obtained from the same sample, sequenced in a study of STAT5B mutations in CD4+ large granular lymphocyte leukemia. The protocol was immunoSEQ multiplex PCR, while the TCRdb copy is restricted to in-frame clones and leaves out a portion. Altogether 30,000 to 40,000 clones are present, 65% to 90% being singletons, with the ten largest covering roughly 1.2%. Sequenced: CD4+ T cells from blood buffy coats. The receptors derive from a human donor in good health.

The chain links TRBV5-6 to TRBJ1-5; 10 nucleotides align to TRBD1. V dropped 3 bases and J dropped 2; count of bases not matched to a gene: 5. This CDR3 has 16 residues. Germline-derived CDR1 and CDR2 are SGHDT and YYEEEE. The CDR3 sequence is CASSSEGTGGNQPQHF. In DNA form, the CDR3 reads TGTGCCAGCAGCTCGGAGGGGACAGGGGGCAATCAGCCCCAGCATTTT.

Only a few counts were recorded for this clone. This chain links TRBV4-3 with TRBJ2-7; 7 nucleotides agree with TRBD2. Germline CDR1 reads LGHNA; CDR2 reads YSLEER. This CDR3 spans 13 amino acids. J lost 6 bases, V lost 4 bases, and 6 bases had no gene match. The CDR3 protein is CASSRGLGFEQYF. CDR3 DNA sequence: TGCGCCAGCAGCCGCGGACTAGGGTTCGAGCAGTACTTC.

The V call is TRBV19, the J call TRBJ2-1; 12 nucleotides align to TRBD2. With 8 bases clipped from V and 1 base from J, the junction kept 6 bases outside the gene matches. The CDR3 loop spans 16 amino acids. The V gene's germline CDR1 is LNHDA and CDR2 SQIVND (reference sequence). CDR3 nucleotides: TGTGCCAGTTCCTCTAGCGGGAGGGCTTCCTACAATGAGCAGTTCTTC. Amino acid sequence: CASSSSGRASYNEQFF.

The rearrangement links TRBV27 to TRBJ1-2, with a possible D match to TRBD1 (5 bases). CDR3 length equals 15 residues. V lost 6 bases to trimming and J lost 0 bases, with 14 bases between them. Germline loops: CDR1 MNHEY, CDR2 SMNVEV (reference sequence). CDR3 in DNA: TGTGCCAGCAGATCAGGGACGGCCACTAACTATGGCTACACCTTC. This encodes CASRSGTATNYGYTF.

CDR3 sequence: CATRLAGGVRYF. The CDR3 DNA sequence: TGTGCCACTCGACTAGCGGGAGGAGTCCGGTACTTC. V and J are TRBV19 and TRBJ2-7, with 13 positions matching TRBD2. CDR3 length: 12 amino acids. Germline V gene lookup returns CDR1 LNHDA and CDR2 SQIVND (reference sequence). Unmatched junction bases numbered 9, after V lost 10 bases and J lost 12 bases.

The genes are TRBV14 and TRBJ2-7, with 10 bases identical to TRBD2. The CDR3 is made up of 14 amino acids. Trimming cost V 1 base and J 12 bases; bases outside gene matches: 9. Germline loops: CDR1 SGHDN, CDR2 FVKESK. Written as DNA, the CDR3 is TGTGCCAGCAGCCAAGGGGCTAGCGGGGGTGTACGGTACTTC. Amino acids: CASSQGASGGVRYF. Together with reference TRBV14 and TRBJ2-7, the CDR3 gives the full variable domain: EAGVTQFPSHSVIEKGQTVTLRCDPISGHDNLYWYRRVMGKEIKFLLHFVKESKQDESGMPNNRFLAERTGGTYSTLKVQPAELEDSGVYFCASSQGASGGVRYFGPGTRLTVT.

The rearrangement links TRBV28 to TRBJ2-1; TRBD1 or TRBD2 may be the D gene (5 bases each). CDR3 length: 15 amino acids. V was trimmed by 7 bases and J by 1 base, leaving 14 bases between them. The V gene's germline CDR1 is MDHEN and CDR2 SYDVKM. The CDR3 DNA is TGTGCCAGCACCCCGCCGGGACCATCCTACAATGAGCAGTTCTTC. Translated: CASTPPGPSYNEQFF.

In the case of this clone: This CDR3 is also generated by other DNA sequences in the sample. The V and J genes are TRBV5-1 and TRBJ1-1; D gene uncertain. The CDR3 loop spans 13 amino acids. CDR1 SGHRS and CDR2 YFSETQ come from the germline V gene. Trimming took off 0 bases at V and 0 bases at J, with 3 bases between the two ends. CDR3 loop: CASSLGVNTEAFF. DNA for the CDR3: TGCGCCAGCAGCTTGGGGGTGAACACTGAAGCTTTCTTT.

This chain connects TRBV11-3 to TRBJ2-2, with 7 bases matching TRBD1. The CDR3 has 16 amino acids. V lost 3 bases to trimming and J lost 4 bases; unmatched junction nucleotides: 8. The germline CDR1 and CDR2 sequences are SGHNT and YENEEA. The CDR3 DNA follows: TGTGCCAGCAGCTTTTCCCCCGGGACAGCCACCGGGGAGCTGTTTTTT. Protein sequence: CASSFSPGTATGELFF.

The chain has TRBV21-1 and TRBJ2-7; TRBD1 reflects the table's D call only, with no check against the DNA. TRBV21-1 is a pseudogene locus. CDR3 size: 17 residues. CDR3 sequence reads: CASSSRTGGQGVYEQYF. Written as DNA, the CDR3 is TGTGCCAGCAGCTCCAGGACGGGAGGACAGGGGGTCTACGAGCAGTACTTC.

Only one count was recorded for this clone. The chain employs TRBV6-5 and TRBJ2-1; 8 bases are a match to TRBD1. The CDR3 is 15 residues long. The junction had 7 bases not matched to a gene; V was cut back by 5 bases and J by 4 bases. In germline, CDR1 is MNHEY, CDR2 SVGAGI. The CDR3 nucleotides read TGTGCCAGCAGTCCCGGGACAGGACTTTACAATGAGCAGTTCTTC. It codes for CASSPGTGLYNEQFF.

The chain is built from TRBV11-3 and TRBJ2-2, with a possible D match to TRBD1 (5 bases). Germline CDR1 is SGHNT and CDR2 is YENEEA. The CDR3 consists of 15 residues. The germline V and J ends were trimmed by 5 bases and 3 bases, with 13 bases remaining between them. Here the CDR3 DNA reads TGTGCCAGCAGCGCCGAAGGGGCGTACACCGGGGAGCTGTTTTTT. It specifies CASSAEGAYTGELFF.

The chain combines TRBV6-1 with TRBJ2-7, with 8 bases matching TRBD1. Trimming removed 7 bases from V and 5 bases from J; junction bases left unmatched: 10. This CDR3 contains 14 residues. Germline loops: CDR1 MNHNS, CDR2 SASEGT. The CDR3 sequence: CASTRTGYFDEQYF. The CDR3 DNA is TGTGCCAGCACCAGGACAGGGTATTTCGACGAGCAGTACTTC.

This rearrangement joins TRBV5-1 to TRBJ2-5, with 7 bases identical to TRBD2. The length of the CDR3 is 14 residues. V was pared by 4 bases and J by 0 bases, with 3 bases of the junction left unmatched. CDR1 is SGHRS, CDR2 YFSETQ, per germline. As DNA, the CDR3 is TGCGCCAGCAGCCAAACTAGCGACCAAGAGACCCAGTACTTC. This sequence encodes CASSQTSDQETQYF.

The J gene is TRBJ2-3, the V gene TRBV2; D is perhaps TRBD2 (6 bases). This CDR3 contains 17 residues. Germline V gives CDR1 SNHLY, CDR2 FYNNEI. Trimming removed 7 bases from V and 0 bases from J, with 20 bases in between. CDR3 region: CASKVLPGLVSTDTQYF. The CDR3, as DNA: TGTGCCAGCAAGGTTCTTCCGGGACTCGTTAGCACAGATACGCAGTATTTT.

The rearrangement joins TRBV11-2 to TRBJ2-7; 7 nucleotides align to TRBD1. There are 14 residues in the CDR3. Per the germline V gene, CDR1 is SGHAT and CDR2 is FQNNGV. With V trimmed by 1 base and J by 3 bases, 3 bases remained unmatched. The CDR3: CASSLVQGSYEQYF. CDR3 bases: TGTGCCAGCAGCTTAGTACAGGGGAGCTACGAGCAGTACTTC. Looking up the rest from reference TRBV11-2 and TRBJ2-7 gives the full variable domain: EAGVAQSPRYKIIEKRQSVAFWCNPISGHATLYWYQQILGQGPKLLIQFQNNGVVDDSQLPKDRFSAERLKGVDSTLKIQPAKLEDSAVYLCASSLVQGSYEQYFGPGTRLTVT.